The 13 T cell receptor beta chains below were found in one sample sequenced in a study of shared clonotypes between healthy human individuals. Profiled with immunoSEQ multiplex PCR; TCRdb holds only in-frame clones, not every one. Seen here are some 660,000 clones, about 80% observed once, and the top ten hold around 1.8%. Material for sequencing was memory CD4+ T cells sorted from blood. Subset defined: CD45RA-negative fraction. Source of these receptors: a woman aged 30 to 39 in good health.

The chain recombines TRBV6-1 with TRBJ1-2; 9 nucleotides align to TRBD1. The germline gives CDR1 MNHNS, CDR2 SASEGT. J gave up 3 bases and V 7 bases, and 6 bases lay outside the gene matches. This CDR3 comprises 14 residues. The DNA of the CDR3 is TGTGCCAGCACTCCGGGACAGGGTGACTATGGCTACACCTTC. Encoded protein: CASTPGQGDYGYTF.

The CDR3 loop is CASSFDGGGTMSKLFF. CDR3 in DNA: TGCGCCAGCAGCTTCGATGGCGGGGGCACCATGAGCAAACTGTTTTTT. The gene calls are TRBV5-1 and TRBJ1-4, with a tentative D call TRBD1 (6 bases). Germline V gene data show CDR1 as SGHRS and CDR2 as YFSETQ. The CDR3 is 16 residues long. V lost 2 bases, J lost 11 bases, and 22 bases lay in between.

As DNA, the CDR3 is TGCGCCAGCAGCTTCGGAGCGGGAGGTGGGACCGGGGAGCTGTTTTTT. Protein: CASSFGAGGGTGELFF. J is TRBJ2-2 and V is TRBV5-1; 9 bases agree with TRBD2. Per germline, CDR1 SGHRS and CDR2 YFSETQ. The CDR3 sequence is 16 residues long. V was pared by 2 bases and J by 5 bases, with 7 bases of the junction left unmatched.

Comment on this clone: A junction boundary mismatches the germline segment, possibly from a read error. This chain joins TRBV7-2 and TRBJ2-7; D gene unclear. Germline-derived CDR1 and CDR2 are SGHTA and FQGNSA. This CDR3 has 13 residues. CDR3 nucleotide sequence: TGTGCCAGCAGCGTAGCCCACTCCTACGAGCAGTACTTC. It codes for CASSVAHSYEQYF.

Points on this clone: The same CDR3 can be traced to other DNA sequences in this sample. The chain combines TRBV6-6 with TRBJ1-1; TRBD1 aligns across 7 bases. Trimming at V came to 2 bases and at J to 1 base, leaving 1 base not matched to a gene. The germline V gene has CDR1 MNHNY and CDR2 SVGAGI (reference sequence). The CDR3 is made up of 14 amino acids. For the CDR3, the DNA is TGTGCCAGCAGTTACCAGGGGGGGAACACTGAAGCTTTCTTT. This encodes CASSYQGGNTEAFF.

The rearrangement joins TRBV5-1 to TRBJ2-4; a possible D gene is TRBD2 (6 bases). V was pared by 4 bases and J by 7 bases, with 15 bases between. Germline CDR1 SGHRS, CDR2 YFSETQ. This CDR3 comprises 14 residues. The CDR3 sequence is CASSQAGTSNIQYF. CDR3 bases: TGCGCCAGCAGCCAAGCCGGGACTTCGAACATTCAGTACTTC.

The chain combines TRBV27 with TRBJ2-7, with D perhaps TRBD2 (6 bases). Trimming took 4 bases from V and 2 from J, leaving 15 bases between them. The CDR3 loop spans 15 amino acids. Germline V gene data show CDR1 as MNHEY and CDR2 as SMNVEV (reference sequence). The CDR3 DNA reads TGTGCCAGCAGTTCCCGGGACTTGCCCACCTACGAGCAGTACTTC. Protein sequence: CASSSRDLPTYEQYF.

This chain links TRBV5-5 with TRBJ1-5; 7 bases fit TRBD1. There are 16 residues in the CDR3. Germline-derived CDR1 and CDR2 are SGHKS and YYEKEE (reference sequence). With V trimmed by 0 bases and J by 6 bases, 9 bases remained unmatched. The CDR3 DNA reads as TGTGCCAGCAGCTTGGAAAGAGACAGGGTCGGTCAGCCCCAGCATTTT. It codes for CASSLERDRVGQPQHF.

The rearrangement uses TRBV5-1 and TRBJ2-5, with TRBD2 identical over 7 bases. The germline V gene has CDR1 SGHRS and CDR2 YFSETQ. The trim removed 0 bases at V and 1 base at J, leaving 6 bases unmatched. The CDR3 length is 16 residues. The CDR3 region is CASSLGMGGGQETQYF. The CDR3 DNA is TGCGCCAGCAGCTTGGGCATGGGCGGGGGCCAAGAGACCCAGTACTTC.

This sequence joins TRBV5-1 and TRBJ1-4; TRBD1 aligns across 10 bases. The V and J ends lost 2 bases and 6 bases, in that order; junction bases with no gene match: 4. This CDR3 is built from 15 residues. Germline CDR1 SGHRS, CDR2 YFSETQ. CDR3 loop: CASSFGTGDYEKLFF. For the CDR3, the DNA is TGCGCCAGCAGCTTTGGGACAGGGGATTATGAAAAACTGTTTTTT.

The J gene is TRBJ2-1, the V gene TRBV29-1, with D perhaps given as TRBD1 or TRBD2 (5 bases each). Germline loops: CDR1 SQVTM, CDR2 ANQGSEA. Trimming removed 2 bases from V and 4 bases from J, with 27 bases in between. The CDR3 is 19 amino acids. The CDR3, as DNA: TGCAGCGTTGAATACGGGGCCGGGACCGCATTTTGGCGGTACAATGAGCAGTTCTTC. This gives the protein CSVEYGAGTAFWRYNEQFF.

J is TRBJ2-5 and V is TRBV15, with unresolved D. V was cut by 0 bases and J by 1 base, with 12 bases left in between. The germline CDR1 and CDR2 sequences are LNHNV and YYDKDF (reference sequence). The CDR3 contains 16 residues. The CDR3 region is CATSRETPGFQETQYF. CDR3 coding DNA: TGTGCCACCAGCAGAGAAACCCCAGGTTTCCAAGAGACCCAGTACTTC.

The rearrangement links TRBV7-9 to TRBJ2-1; TRBD2 is a possible D gene (6 bases). Germline V gene data show CDR1 as SEHNR and CDR2 as FQNEAQ (reference sequence). The V end was cut by 8 bases, the J end by 3 bases, with 14 bases between. This CDR3 comprises 14 residues. The CDR3 spells CASQLSGVYNEQFF. The CDR3 nucleotides are TGTGCCAGCCAGTTGTCGGGGGTCTACAATGAGCAGTTCTTC.